The TCR beta chain under discussion was sequenced for a study of blood T cells in healthy people across ages. The CDR3 runs to 15 residues. Per the germline V gene, CDR1 is SNHLY and CDR2 is FYNNEI. The V end lost 0 bases, the J end lost 6 bases, and 14 bases lay between the germline ends. At least 5.5 micrograms of total RNA were extracted per sample. With a J-beta primer mix and a sample-barcoded 5' primer, a second PCR ran roughly 7 to 11 cycles. TCRdb fed the 5' RACE reads into MiXCR, producing one record per CDR3 protein. The sample yields around 670,000 distinct CDR3 sequences, less than 35% seen once.

This receptor was taken from a woman of 80 years or more in good health. Sequencing used blood. The chain links TRBV2 to TRBJ1-2; D is perhaps TRBD1 (6 bases). As DNA, the CDR3 is TGTGCCAGCAGTGAAGCGCGAGGGGGTTACAATGGCTACACCTTC. As protein: CASSEARGGYNGYTF. The whole variable domain, remainder taken from reference TRBV2 and TRBJ1-2, is EPEVTQTPSHQVTQMGQEVILRCVPISNHLYFYWYRQILGQKVEFLVSFYNNEISEKSEIFDDQFSVERPDGSNFTLKIRSTKLEDSAMYFCASSEARGGYNGYTFGSGTRLTVV.